A selection of T cell receptor beta chains follows, all from one sample in a study of metastatic and nonmetastatic thyroid tumors. TCRdb recomputed clones from the PCR reads via MiXCR. This sample has almost 35,000 clones, with 35% to 45% found just once. Specimen: tumor tissue. The source is a female donor with papillary thyroid cancer or a benign thyroid nodule (not recorded which). Some clones in this sample may be carry-over from other donors' samples. Each CDR3 is given with its conserved first and last residue. The order of the fields is clone size, D gene, J gene, CDR3 length, V gene, CDR3 protein, CDR3 DNA. D genes are given only for firm matches. Where a row states a size, it is once, few, many or the class of an expanded clone; other rows omit it.

clone_size: .; d_call: .; j_call: TRBJ1-1; cdr3_length: 13; v_call: TRBV24-1; cdr3_aa: CATSDSGETEAFF; cdr3_nt: TGTGCCACCAGTGATTCAGGGGAAACTGAAGCTTTCTTT
clone_size: .; d_call: TRBD1; j_call: TRBJ2-7; cdr3_length: 14; v_call: TRBV19; cdr3_aa: CASSERQGSYEQYF; cdr3_nt: TGTGCCAGTAGCGAAAGACAGGGTTCCTACGAGCAGTACTTC
clone_size: few; d_call: TRBD2; j_call: TRBJ2-7; cdr3_length: 16; v_call: TRBV6-1; cdr3_aa: CASSPLGTSGSYEQYF; cdr3_nt: TGTGCCAGCAGTCCTCTCGGGACTAGCGGTTCCTACGAGCAGTACTTC
clone_size: few; d_call: .; j_call: TRBJ1-5; cdr3_length: 16; v_call: TRBV5-4; cdr3_aa: CASSPRLGGPNQPQHF; cdr3_nt: TGTGCCAGCAGCCCGCGGTTAGGTGGCCCCAATCAGCCCCAGCATTTT
clone_size: few; d_call: TRBD1; j_call: TRBJ1-1; cdr3_length: 12; v_call: TRBV27; cdr3_aa: CASSPLTGEAFF; cdr3_nt: TGTGCCAGCAGTCCCCTGACAGGGGAAGCTTTCTTT
clone_size: few; d_call: .; j_call: TRBJ1-6; cdr3_length: 13; v_call: TRBV6-1; cdr3_aa: CASSNGGGSPLHF; cdr3_nt: TGTGCCAGCAGTAACGGAGGGGGTTCACCCCTCCACTTT
clone_size: .; d_call: .; j_call: TRBJ2-6; cdr3_length: 16; v_call: TRBV6-1; cdr3_aa: CASSGGAGTGANVLTF; cdr3_nt: TGTGCCAGCAGTGGAGGGGCGGGGACTGGGGCCAACGTCCTGACTTTC
clone_size: few; d_call: TRBD2; j_call: TRBJ2-7; cdr3_length: 15; v_call: TRBV6-5; cdr3_aa: CASSVLAGDTYEQYF; cdr3_nt: TGTGCCAGCAGTGTACTAGCGGGGGATACCTACGAGCAGTACTTC
clone_size: .; d_call: .; j_call: TRBJ2-2; cdr3_length: 15; v_call: TRBV24-1; cdr3_aa: CASSLYGPSTGELFF; cdr3_nt: TGTGCCAGCAGCTTATACGGCCCCAGTACCGGGGAGCTGTTTTTT
clone_size: .; d_call: TRBD2; j_call: TRBJ2-3; cdr3_length: 17; v_call: TRBV4-2; cdr3_aa: CASSLRLAGGPTDTQYF; cdr3_nt: TGTGCCAGCAGCCTAAGACTAGCGGGGGGGCCCACAGATACGCAGTATTTT
clone_size: .; d_call: .; j_call: TRBJ1-6; cdr3_length: 15; v_call: TRBV6-1; cdr3_aa: CASLFTSSYNSPLHF; cdr3_nt: TGTGCCAGCCTCTTCACCTCCTCCTATAATTCACCCCTCCACTTT
clone_size: few; d_call: TRBD2; j_call: TRBJ2-3; cdr3_length: 15; v_call: TRBV19; cdr3_aa: CAVALADLITDTQYF; cdr3_nt: TGTGCCGTGGCACTAGCGGATCTAATCACAGATACGCAGTATTTT
clone_size: few; d_call: .; j_call: TRBJ2-3; cdr3_length: 12; v_call: TRBV24-1; cdr3_aa: CATSAPTDTQYF; cdr3_nt: TGTGCCACCAGTGCACCGACAGATACGCAGTATTTT
clone_size: .; d_call: .; j_call: TRBJ2-3; cdr3_length: 14; v_call: TRBV6-1; cdr3_aa: CASSLQSHTDTQYF; cdr3_nt: TGTGCCAGCAGCCTTCAGAGCCACACAGATACGCAGTATTTT
clone_size: .; d_call: .; j_call: TRBJ2-6; cdr3_length: 14; v_call: TRBV12-3/TRBV12-4; cdr3_aa: CASSPYSGANVLTF; cdr3_nt: TGTGCCAGCAGCCCCTACTCTGGGGCCAACGTCCTGACTTTC
clone_size: .; d_call: TRBD1; j_call: TRBJ1-1; cdr3_length: 18; v_call: TRBV19; cdr3_aa: CASSIDRVGEKRNTEAFF; cdr3_nt: TGTGCCAGTAGTATCGACAGGGTAGGAGAAAAGAGGAACACTGAAGCTTTCTTT
clone_size: .; d_call: TRBD2; j_call: TRBJ2-7; cdr3_length: 14; v_call: TRBV5-1; cdr3_aa: CASRAEAGRLEQYF; cdr3_nt: TGCGCCAGCAGAGCGGAAGCGGGGCGACTCGAGCAGTACTTC
clone_size: .; d_call: TRBD1; j_call: TRBJ2-7; cdr3_length: 15; v_call: TRBV15; cdr3_aa: CATRRGQGAAYEQYF; cdr3_nt: TGTGCCACCAGGAGAGGGCAGGGGGCCGCCTACGAGCAGTACTTC
clone_size: few; d_call: .; j_call: TRBJ2-5; cdr3_length: 12; v_call: TRBV6-5; cdr3_aa: CASSMGGETQYF; cdr3_nt: TGTGCCAGCAGTATGGGTGGGGAGACCCAGTACTTC
clone_size: .; d_call: .; j_call: TRBJ1-2; cdr3_length: 14; v_call: TRBV11-3; cdr3_aa: CASSKQGGVTGYTF; cdr3_nt: TGTGCCAGCAGCAAACAGGGTGGTGTTACTGGCTACACCTTC
clone_size: .; d_call: TRBD1; j_call: TRBJ1-5; cdr3_length: 17; v_call: TRBV11-1; cdr3_aa: CASSLGGQVDSNQPQHF; cdr3_nt: TGTGCCAGCAGCTTAGGCGGACAGGTCGATAGCAATCAGCCCCAGCATTTT
clone_size: few; d_call: .; j_call: TRBJ1-6; cdr3_length: 12; v_call: TRBV7-8; cdr3_aa: CASSNLNSPLHF; cdr3_nt: TGTGCCAGCAGCAATCTCAATTCACCCCTCCACTTT
clone_size: .; d_call: .; j_call: TRBJ1-2; cdr3_length: 15; v_call: TRBV7-8; cdr3_aa: CASSARTVCVYGYTF; cdr3_nt: TGTGCCAGCAGCGCCCGAACAGTGTGCGTCTATGGCTACACCTTC
clone_size: .; d_call: .; j_call: TRBJ1-1; cdr3_length: 16; v_call: TRBV28; cdr3_aa: CASSSDGWATATEAFF; cdr3_nt: TGTGCCAGCAGTTCAGATGGGTGGGCAACGGCCACTGAAGCTTTCTTT
clone_size: .; d_call: .; j_call: TRBJ1-2; cdr3_length: 13; v_call: TRBV4-3; cdr3_aa: CASSHAGLYGYTF; cdr3_nt: TGCGCCAGCAGCCATGCCGGACTGTATGGCTACACCTTC
clone_size: .; d_call: TRBD2; j_call: TRBJ2-3; cdr3_length: 19; v_call: TRBV7-3; cdr3_aa: CASSLRGAPGLAGADAQYF; cdr3_nt: TGTGCCAGCAGCTTAAGGGGGGCCCCGGGACTAGCGGGAGCAGATGCGCAGTATTTT
clone_size: .; d_call: TRBD2; j_call: TRBJ2-7; cdr3_length: 15; v_call: TRBV15; cdr3_aa: CATSRDRTSAHEQYF; cdr3_nt: TGTGCCACCAGCAGAGACAGGACTAGCGCTCACGAGCAGTACTTC
clone_size: .; d_call: .; j_call: TRBJ1-1; cdr3_length: 14; v_call: TRBV6-6; cdr3_aa: CASSYQGGGTEAFF; cdr3_nt: TGTGCCAGCAGTTATCAGGGCGGAGGCACTGAAGCTTTCTTT
clone_size: .; d_call: .; j_call: TRBJ2-6; cdr3_length: 18; v_call: TRBV12-3/TRBV12-4; cdr3_aa: CASSSGYALTSGANVLTF; cdr3_nt: TGTGCCAGCAGTTCGGGCTATGCACTAACCTCTGGGGCCAACGTCCTGACTTTC
clone_size: .; d_call: .; j_call: TRBJ1-2; cdr3_length: 17; v_call: TRBV30; cdr3_aa: CAWSVNLASGTNYGYTF; cdr3_nt: TGTGCCTGGAGTGTAAACCTGGCCTCTGGGACTAACTATGGCTACACCTTC
clone_size: few; d_call: .; j_call: TRBJ2-1; cdr3_length: 14; v_call: TRBV28; cdr3_aa: CASSLSSSYNEQFF; cdr3_nt: TGTGCCAGCAGTTTATCGAGCTCCTACAATGAGCAGTTCTTC
clone_size: .; d_call: TRBD2; j_call: TRBJ2-5; cdr3_length: 16; v_call: TRBV12-3/TRBV12-4; cdr3_aa: CASSLGRTSGVETQYF; cdr3_nt: TGTGCCAGCAGTTTAGGGAGGACTAGCGGGGTTGAGACCCAGTACTTC
clone_size: .; d_call: .; j_call: TRBJ1-2; cdr3_length: 14; v_call: TRBV5-5; cdr3_aa: CASSLGTVRYGYTF; cdr3_nt: TGTGCCAGCAGCTTGGGGACAGTCCGCTATGGCTACACCTTC
clone_size: few; d_call: TRBD2; j_call: TRBJ2-7; cdr3_length: 16; v_call: TRBV28; cdr3_aa: CASSFGLAGLTYEQYF; cdr3_nt: TGTGCCAGCAGTTTTGGACTAGCGGGGCTAACCTACGAGCAGTACTTC
clone_size: .; d_call: .; j_call: TRBJ2-1; cdr3_length: 15; v_call: TRBV6-1; cdr3_aa: CASSEDPDSYNEQFF; cdr3_nt: TGTGCCAGCAGTGAAGATCCGGACAGCTACAATGAGCAGTTCTTC
clone_size: .; d_call: .; j_call: TRBJ2-5; cdr3_length: 14; v_call: TRBV6-1; cdr3_aa: CASSRGAGGETQYF; cdr3_nt: TGTGCCAGCAGCCGAGGGGCAGGAGGAGAGACCCAGTACTTC
clone_size: .; d_call: .; j_call: TRBJ2-1; cdr3_length: 15; v_call: TRBV11-1; cdr3_aa: CASSLDTYEDNEQFF; cdr3_nt: TGTGCCAGCAGCTTGGATACGTATGAGGACAATGAGCAGTTCTTC
clone_size: few; d_call: .; j_call: TRBJ1-5; cdr3_length: 16; v_call: TRBV19; cdr3_aa: CASSIERSRGSQPQHF; cdr3_nt: TGTGCCAGTAGTATAGAGAGGTCCAGGGGTAGTCAGCCCCAGCATTTT
clone_size: few; d_call: TRBD2; j_call: TRBJ2-1; cdr3_length: 17; v_call: TRBV6-2/TRBV6-3; cdr3_aa: CASRYTSGSSSYNEQFF; cdr3_nt: TGTGCCAGCAGATACACTAGCGGGTCCAGCTCCTACAATGAGCAGTTCTTC
clone_size: few; d_call: .; j_call: TRBJ2-7; cdr3_length: 14; v_call: TRBV10-2; cdr3_aa: CASSESGQAYEQYF; cdr3_nt: TGCGCCAGCAGTGAGTCGGGCCAGGCCTACGAGCAGTACTTC
clone_size: .; d_call: TRBD1; j_call: TRBJ2-1; cdr3_length: 12; v_call: TRBV11-3; cdr3_aa: CASSYPTGEQFF; cdr3_nt: TGTGCCAGCAGCTACCCGACAGGGGAGCAGTTCTTC
clone_size: .; d_call: TRBD1; j_call: TRBJ1-2; cdr3_length: 15; v_call: TRBV7-9; cdr3_aa: CASSLPSGQVYGYTF; cdr3_nt: TGTGCCAGCAGCTTACCGTCGGGACAGGTCTATGGCTACACCTTC